This T cell receptor (beta chain) was captured by sequencing in a study of cytomegalovirus exposure and HLA in healthy donors (dated by TCRdb to the late 2010s). As for the study more broadly: In an earlier analysis of fewer than 750 of the donors, 250 to 350 Gb of sequence data and 95 million to 130 million unique TCR beta sequences from about 179 million T cells were reported. A later genetic analysis took genome-wide SNP genotypes for about 55% of the 666 donors and used that subset as a discovery cohort. High-throughput TCR immunosequencing, statistical association of individual TCRs with disease status, and machine learning were combined to predict cytomegalovirus infection status. A few DR-DQ haplotypes were treated as single units for association and clustering because of strong linkage in the cohort. Approximately 310 gigabases of sequencing data and 70 million to 95 million unique TCR sequences made up an early release that covered under 750 HLA-typed donors. A separate validation cohort of 100 to 150 different subjects was used in addition to the roughly 720-subject first cohort. The study aimed to test whether signatures of past pathogen exposure could be identified by cataloging public T cell receptors. HLA typing covered class I and class II loci at four-digit resolution. Every repertoire in the discovery cohort had been generated on one and the same sequencing platform. Donor age, sex, ethnicity and CMV serostatus were collected together with the repertoire data. Using immunosequencing, the study profiled T cell repertoires from 640 or so subjects and related those repertoires to cytomegalovirus serostatus. Among 300 to 450 genotyped donors of the cohort, an average of about 240,000 unique TCR beta nucleotide sequences were sequenced per donor, roughly 18% of them non-productive. A later analysis re-analyzed previously published TCR beta repertoires from several hundred donors and added high-resolution HLA genotyping to study TCR occurrence patterns. Typing coverage differed by locus: A, B, C, DRB1 and DQB1 were typed in about 620-640 donors, DQA1 in approximately 520, DPA1 in some 610, and DPB1 in around 440. The later analysis used no new phenotypic data to find candidate immune exposures, relying instead on TCR beta sequences and their occurrence across donors. An earlier analysis of several hundred of the donors used high-throughput TCR beta sequencing to judge whether each TCR beta V gene segment behaved as functional or pseudogenic. Of the approximately 400 genotyped donors, approximately 81% were placed in the genetic ancestry cluster associated with self-reported Caucasian donors. General conclusions and limits of the study: A later genetic analysis associated a missense DCLRE1C variant with V-gene and J-gene trimming of TCR beta chains, and an independent cohort replicated the association. Three of the identified cytomegalovirus-associated TCR beta chains were confirmed in vitro to be specific for cytomegalovirus antigens. CMV serostatus was the only immune exposure information available for the cohort. Cytomegalovirus status was reported to be diagnosed by the classifier with high specificity and sensitivity in both the original and validation cohorts. According to a later analysis, TCR association rates differed among HLA loci, with DRB1 alleles showing the most associated TCRs and HLA-C alleles showing the fewest. A cluster of highly shared sequence variants was judged likely to represent a technical artifact of the sequencing pipeline. Roughly uniform sequencing depth across donors was assumed in presence/absence analyses, although this assumption may not hold. In the study, some 180 TCR beta chains were listed as associated with cytomegalovirus. In a later analysis, most CMV-associated TCR beta chains were found to appear HLA-restricted, with HLA associations seemingly driven largely by CMV exposure. HLA typing was unavailable for some donors at each locus, so association tests used only the typed subset. Strong co-occurrence of HLA alleles, especially DR and DQ, made assigning TCR associations to individual alleles difficult. Most TCR sequences were observed very rarely across donors, whereas some public TCRs were present in many individuals. Several of the top co-occurrence clusters appeared to be linked to parvovirus B19, influenza, CMV and Epstein-Barr virus, according to a later analysis. Because counts were too low, 15 to 20 rarely observed V segments, including chromosome 9 orphons, were excluded from the earlier analysis of roughly 580 of the donors. Correlated functional status among segregating V segments might be attributable to linkage disequilibrium, but an unknown experimental factor could not be ruled out. In a later analysis, HLA-associated TCR beta chains showed more clonal expansion and lower generation probabilities than non-associated chains that were equally common. The authors suggested that the approach could potentially be extended to other disease states and immunological phenotypes. In a later analysis, 16,951 TCR beta sequences were associated with specific HLA alleles at a false discovery rate of 0.05. Some IMGT-functional V segments, including TRBV6-2 and TRBV6-3, could not be told apart with the 87-base-pair reads, so those segments were excluded. The cohort was sequenced for TCR beta chains only, and without alpha or paired-chain data the features that could be detected were limited. A further reported finding was that TCR beta sequences accurately predicted the HLA-A and HLA-B alleles for most subjects in the first cohort. A later genetic analysis reported fewer N-insertions in productive TCRs among donors in an Asian-associated ancestry cluster than the roughly 670-donor mean. Broadly in line with IMGT annotations, most TCR beta V segments showed up in productive rearrangements about 90% or about 30% of the time in an earlier analysis of roughly 590 of the donors.

Notes on this clone: Its recognized antigen is unknown. Nothing much larger sits one base from this clone, and base qualities are not available.

The CDR3 numbers 16 residues from cysteine through phenylalanine. Kept here is only the CDR3 DNA, which spans 48 bases and is read in frame from base 1. Based on the germline V gene, the CDR1 and CDR2 sequences are MDHEN and SYDVKM. Trimming accounts for 5 bases at V and 0 bases at J, while the number of junction bases matched to no gene is 5. The cohort was made up of approximately 700 healthy bone marrow donors. At the time of sampling, all cohort members were nominally healthy, though unrecorded immune exposures were likely present. The donor was CMV seropositive and belonged to the group of 250 to 300 seropositive cohort members. Every donor gave a peripheral blood sample, and the peripheral blood mononuclear cells from that sample were used for TCR beta sequencing. Genomic DNA was extracted from the blood cell samples with the Qiagen DNeasy Blood Extraction Kit. The library came from the immunoSEQ multiplex PCR assay. A mixture of 60 forward primers for TCR Vbeta segments and 13 reverse primers for TCR Jbeta segments was used in the multiplex PCR. The CDR3 region of rearranged TCR beta genes was amplified from genomic DNA with a multiplex PCR assay. The Illumina HiSeq System was used to sequence the amplified TCR beta libraries as 87-base-pair reads. On the study's bioinformatics: A later analysis counted about 76 million unique TCR beta chains across the approximately 700 repertoires, and some 11 million of these chains were shared by at least two donors. Raw reads were error-corrected and collapsed into unique sequences by a nearest-neighbor algorithm in which closely related sequences were merged to remove PCR and sequencing errors. To assign V, D and J gene segments, CDR3 sequences were aligned to IMGT reference sequences. For a sequence to be retained, a match of at least six nucleotides was required to both a V gene segment and a J gene segment. A rearrangement counted as productive if the CDR3 had no stop codons and remained in frame with V and J, and every other rearrangement counted as non-productive. CDR3 was defined by IMGT convention, running from the second conserved V-encoded cysteine to the conserved J-encoded phenylalanine. The earlier analysis of about 590 of the donors excluded sequences that lacked an unambiguous match to a single V gene segment. An earlier analysis of a few hundred of the donors called V segments functional above 56.7% productive rearrangements and segregating when the between-donor standard deviation exceeded 5%. A statistical classification framework was built to diagnose cytomegalovirus status from the catalog of TCR beta chain sequences. In a later analysis, TCR nucleotide sequences were compared against IMGT/GENE-DB human TR gene sequences so that V and J genes could be assigned. Using the TCRdist pipeline, a later analysis assigned CDR3 sequences along with most-parsimonious VDJ recombination scenarios. A later analysis defined each TCR beta chain by its CDR3 amino acid sequence plus V-gene family, and excluded reads lacking a unique V-gene family. In a later analysis, several hundred highly shared, low-generation-probability nucleotide sequences were removed to address suspected cross-contamination and a sequencing artifact. A later analysis calculated a clonal expansion index for each public chain from normalized within-repertoire ranks of inferred template counts. A later analysis computed generation probabilities with a VDJ recombination model fitted to out-of-frame rearrangements, and checked the results against IGoR. A later analysis scored TCR-TCR, TCR-HLA and TCR-CMV co-occurrence with hypergeometric tests, applying a repertoire-size bias correction to TCR pairs. False discovery rates were estimated in a later analysis by permuting HLA or CMV assignments 20 times. In a later analysis, co-occurring TCRs were grouped using DBSCAN, with TCRdist sequence similarity added in when clustering inside HLA-allele-positive subsets. Repertoires with fewer than 30,000 or more than 120,000 public chains, plus five repertoires with anomalous nucleotide sharing, were excluded from co-occurrence clustering. Drawn from immuneACCESS, this table holds only the in-frame rearrangements with V and J called that TCRdb kept. Clones are partly lost; checked studies trace under half to an unresolved V gene and leave the rest unexplained. The V and J calls and clone size come from that table; D and trimming were worked out from the DNA. This sample gives roughly 51,000 clones in total; around 80% of them show up just once. The ten largest account for roughly 2.3% of the sample.

The sequence was collected from a boy younger than 18 in good health and CMV-seropositive. Sequencing was performed on PBMCs. The V and J segments used are TRBV28 and TRBJ2-3, with 10 central nucleotides matching TRBD2. The CDR3 is CASSPSTSGSTDTQYF. The DNA is TGTGCCAGCAGTCCCTCGACTAGCGGGAGCACAGATACGCAGTATTTT.